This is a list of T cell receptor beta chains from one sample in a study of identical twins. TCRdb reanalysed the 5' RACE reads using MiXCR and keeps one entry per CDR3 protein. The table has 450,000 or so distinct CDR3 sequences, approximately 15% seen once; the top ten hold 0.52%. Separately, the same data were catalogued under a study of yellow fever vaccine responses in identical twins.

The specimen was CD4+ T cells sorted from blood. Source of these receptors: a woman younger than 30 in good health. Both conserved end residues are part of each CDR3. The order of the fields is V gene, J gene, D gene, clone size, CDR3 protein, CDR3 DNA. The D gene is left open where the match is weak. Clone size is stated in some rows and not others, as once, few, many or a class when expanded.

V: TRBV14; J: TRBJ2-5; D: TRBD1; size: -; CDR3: CASSHRTGLKETQYF; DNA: TGTGCCAGCAGCCACCGGACAGGGCTTAAAGAGACCCAGTACTTC
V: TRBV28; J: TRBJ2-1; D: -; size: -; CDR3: CASWPNSYNEQFF; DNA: TGTGCCTCTTGGCCGAACTCCTACAATGAGCAGTTCTTC
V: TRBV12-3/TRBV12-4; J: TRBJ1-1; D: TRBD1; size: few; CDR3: CASTLQGRTEAFF; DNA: TGTGCCAGCACCTTACAGGGGAGGACTGAAGCTTTCTTT
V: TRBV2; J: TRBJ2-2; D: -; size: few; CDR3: CASSEKTGRAGELFF; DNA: TGTGCCAGCAGTGAAAAGACAGGGAGGGCCGGGGAGCTGTTTTTT
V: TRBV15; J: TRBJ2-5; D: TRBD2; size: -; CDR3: CATSRTSGGFETQYF; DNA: TGTGCCACCAGCAGGACTAGCGGGGGGTTCGAGACCCAGTACTTC
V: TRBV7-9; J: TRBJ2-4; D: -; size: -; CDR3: CASSLVGEEDKNIQYF; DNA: TGTGCCAGCAGCTTAGTTGGGGAAGAGGACAAAAACATTCAGTACTTC
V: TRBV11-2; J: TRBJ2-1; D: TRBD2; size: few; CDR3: CASFQGLAGGPIYNEQFF; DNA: TGTGCCAGCTTCCAGGGACTAGCGGGAGGGCCCATCTACAATGAGCAGTTCTTC
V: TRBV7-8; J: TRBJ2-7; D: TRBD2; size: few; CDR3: CASSLGRPGTTYEQYF; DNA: TGTGCCAGCAGCTTGGGGCGGCCCGGGACTACCTACGAGCAGTACTTC
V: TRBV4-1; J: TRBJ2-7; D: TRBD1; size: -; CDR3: CASSQGPDRGLYEQYF; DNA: TGCGCCAGCAGCCAAGGCCCGGACAGGGGGTTGTACGAGCAGTACTTC
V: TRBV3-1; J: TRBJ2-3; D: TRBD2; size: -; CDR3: CASSPGRTSGDTQYF; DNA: TGTGCCAGCAGCCCAGGACGGACTAGCGGGGATACGCAGTATTTT
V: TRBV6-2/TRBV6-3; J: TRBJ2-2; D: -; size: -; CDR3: CASREVVSGELFF; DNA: TGTGCCAGCAGAGAGGTGGTTTCCGGGGAGCTGTTTTTT
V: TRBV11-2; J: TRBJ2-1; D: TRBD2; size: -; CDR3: CASSSTRGKRNEQFF; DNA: TGTGCCAGCAGCTCAACGCGGGGGAAAAGGAATGAGCAGTTCTTC
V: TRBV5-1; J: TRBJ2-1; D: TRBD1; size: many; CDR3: CASSLGGQFYNEQFF; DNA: TGCGCCAGCAGCTTAGGGGGCCAATTCTACAATGAGCAGTTCTTC
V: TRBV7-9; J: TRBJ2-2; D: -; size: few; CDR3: CASLRWQSNTGELFF; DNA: TGTGCCAGCCTTCGTTGGCAGTCGAACACCGGGGAGCTGTTTTTT
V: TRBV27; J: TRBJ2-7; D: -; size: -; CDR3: CASSLIDTTYEQYF; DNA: TGTGCCAGCAGTTTGATAGACACTACCTACGAGCAGTACTTC
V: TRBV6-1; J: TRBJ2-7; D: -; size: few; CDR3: CASTFDSYEQYF; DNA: TGTGCCAGCACCTTCGACTCATACGAGCAGTACTTC
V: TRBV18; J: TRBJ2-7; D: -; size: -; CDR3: CASSPRSGPNYEQYF; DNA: TGTGCCAGCTCACCACGTTCAGGGCCTAATTACGAGCAGTACTTC
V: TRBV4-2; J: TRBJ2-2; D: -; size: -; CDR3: CASSQEVSGGTGGLFF; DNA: TGTGCCAGCAGCCAAGAGGTTAGCGGCGGCACCGGGGGGCTGTTTTTT
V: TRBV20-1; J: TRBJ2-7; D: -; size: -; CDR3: CSARVGPGEQYF; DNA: TGCAGTGCTAGGGTTGGGCCTGGGGAGCAGTACTTC
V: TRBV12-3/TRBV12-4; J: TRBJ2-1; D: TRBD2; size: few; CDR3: CASSWGTSGVLIEQFF; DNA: TGTGCCAGCAGTTGGGGGACTAGCGGGGTATTAATTGAGCAGTTCTTC